Below, 20 T cell receptor beta chains from the same sample are listed, as sequenced in a study of blood T cell repertoires in COVID-19. Libraries were prepared by immunoSEQ multiplex PCR; TCRdb keeps only in-frame clonotypes and omits some of them. The repertoire holds hundreds of thousands of clones, with around 90% as singletons. The sample taken for sequencing was PBMCs or T cells enriched from blood (not recorded which). All receptors come from a woman aged 30 to 39 who had recovered from COVID-19.

This clone was seen once. This sequence joins TRBV20-1 and TRBJ1-1; weak D call: TRBD1 (6 bases). Germline assignment: CDR1 DFQATT and CDR2 SNEGSKA (reference sequence). V dropped 3 bases and J dropped 2 bases, with 10 bases sitting between them. This CDR3 is built from 13 residues. Here the CDR3 reads CSASGQFNTEAFF. In DNA, the CDR3 is TGCAGTGCTAGTGGACAGTTCAACACTGAAGCTTTCTTT.

To note about this clone: The junction departs from the called germline gene at one end, perhaps through a read error. The gene calls are TRBV7-2 and TRBJ2-7; the D gene is possibly TRBD2 (6 bases). There are 14 residues in the CDR3. CDR1 is SGHTA, CDR2 FQGNSA, per germline. The CDR3 protein is CVSRGTPVTYEQYF. CDR3 DNA sequence: TGCGTGTCTCGAGGGACTCCGGTAACGTACGAGCAGTACTTC.

The chain uses TRBV7-5 and TRBJ2-1; the table gives TRBD2 as D, unverified against the DNA. TRBV7-5 is reported as a pseudogene. The CDR3 spans 15 residues. The CDR3 DNA reads as TGTGCCAGAAGCTCAGCGGGGAGCTCCTACAATGAGCAGTTCTTC. Translated, it gives CARSSAGSSYNEQFF.

This clone was recorded once. The chain employs TRBV5-4 and TRBJ2-7; 7 bases line up with TRBD2. Germline CDR1 and CDR2: SGHNT and YYREEE (reference sequence). This CDR3 contains 15 residues. The trim removed 3 bases at V and 0 bases at J, leaving 6 bases unmatched. CDR3 sequence reads: CASSSGGGRSYEQYF. The CDR3 DNA reads as TGTGCCAGCAGCTCTGGGGGGGGTCGCTCCTACGAGCAGTACTTC.

The genes are TRBV28 and TRBJ1-2; 7 positions agree with TRBD1. Germline values: CDR1 MDHEN, CDR2 SYDVKM. CDR3 length equals 16 residues. Unmatched junction bases numbered 9, after V lost 4 bases and J lost 1 base. The CDR3 sequence: CASSSPRAGGNYGYTF. As DNA, the CDR3 is TGTGCCAGCAGTTCCCCACGGGCAGGGGGTAACTATGGCTACACCTTC.

This chain links TRBV7-2 with TRBJ1-2; 8 positions match TRBD1. The CDR3 totals 15 residues. CDR1 is SGHTA, CDR2 FQGNSA, per germline. J gave up 5 bases and V 5 bases, and 10 bases lay outside the gene matches. The CDR3 is CASSEIRRQGYGYTF. CDR3 DNA: TGTGCCAGCAGCGAAATAAGACGACAGGGGTATGGCTACACCTTC.

This sequence joins TRBV28 and TRBJ1-1, with TRBD1 identical over 9 bases. Germline-derived CDR1 and CDR2 are MDHEN and SYDVKM. The CDR3 sequence is 16 residues long. V was pared by 5 bases and J by 3 bases, with 10 bases of the junction left unmatched. The DNA of the CDR3 is TGTGCCAGCAGTGGGGGGACAGGGAGAGCGGACACTGAAGCTTTCTTT. Translated, it gives CASSGGTGRADTEAFF.

This rearrangement joins TRBV27 to TRBJ2-2; 10 nucleotides align to TRBD2. Germline values: CDR1 MNHEY, CDR2 SMNVEV (reference sequence). The CDR3 is made up of 18 amino acids. V gave up 3 bases and J gave up 3 bases; unmatched junction bases: 10. CDR3 residues: CASSFSPAGGPDTGELFF. CDR3 in DNA: TGTGCCAGCAGTTTTAGCCCAGCGGGAGGGCCGGACACCGGGGAGCTGTTTTTT.

V gene TRBV28 combines with J gene TRBJ2-1; a possible D gene is TRBD2 (5 bases). The germline V gene has CDR1 MDHEN and CDR2 SYDVKM. Trimming removed 1 base at V and 9 bases at J, with 13 bases between. There are 14 residues in the CDR3. CDR3 DNA sequence: TGTGCCAGCAGTTTATTGAGAGGGAACGGTGAGCAGTTCTTC. The encoded protein is CASSLLRGNGEQFF.

The chain uses TRBV5-6 and TRBJ1-5; 8 bases line up with TRBD1. V lost 0 bases and J lost 7; bases outside the gene matches: 6. The CDR3 contains 15 residues. Germline V gene data show CDR1 as SGHDT and CDR2 as YYEEEE. The CDR3 spells CASSLGQGALQPQHF. The CDR3 DNA sequence: TGTGCCAGCAGCTTGGGGCAGGGGGCATTGCAGCCCCAGCATTTT. The whole variable domain, remainder taken from reference TRBV5-6 and TRBJ1-5, is DAGVTQSPTHLIKTRGQQVTLRCSPKSGHDTVSWYQQALGQGPQFIFQYYEEEERQRGNFPDRFSGHQFPNYSSELNVNALLLGDSALYLCASSLGQGALQPQHFGDGTRLSIL.

The chain links TRBV12-3 or TRBV12-4 to TRBJ1-1, with D unclear. Deletions cut 3 bases from V and 1 base from J, with 6 bases between. This CDR3 spans 13 amino acids. The CDR3 bases are TGTGCCAGCAGTTTCCAGAAGAACACTGAAGCTTTCTTT. Its protein is CASSFQKNTEAFF.

The V and J genes are TRBV5-4 and TRBJ2-6; 12 bases are a match to TRBD1. V lost 3 bases, J lost 2 bases, and 9 bases stayed unmatched. Germline CDR1 is SGHNT and CDR2 is YYREEE (reference sequence). This CDR3 region has 19 residues. Here the CDR3 DNA reads TGTGCCAGCAGCTCCGGGCCGGGACAGGGGGCGCCTGGGGCCAACGTCCTGACTTTC. Translation: CASSSGPGQGAPGANVLTF.

The chain recombines TRBV10-2 with TRBJ2-3; D not certain. The CDR3 consists of 13 residues. V shed 7 bases and J shed 1 base, with 9 bases lying between them. Germline CDR1 and CDR2: WSHSY and SAAADI. CDR3 coding DNA: TGCGCCAGCAATAACGGAGGCACAGATACGCAGTATTTT. Amino acids: CASNNGGTDTQYF.

The chain carries TRBV3-1 (or the pseudogene TRBV3-2) and TRBJ1-3; D remains unclear. Germline loops: CDR1 LGHDT, CDR2 YNNKEL (reference sequence). V was clipped by 1 base and J by 4 bases, with 8 bases between them. The CDR3 spans 14 residues. CDR3 residues: CASSQAAGGNTIYF. CDR3 DNA sequence: TGTGCCAGCAGCCAAGCGGCAGGCGGAAACACCATATATTTT.

This clone has only one observation. V and J are TRBV27 and TRBJ2-7, with 11 nucleotides matching TRBD2. The CDR3 has 16 residues. Trimming removed 3 bases from V and 6 bases from J; junction bases left unmatched: 10. Germline V CDR1 and CDR2: MNHEY, SMNVEV (reference sequence). The CDR3 DNA follows: TGTGCCAGCAGTTTGACGTCACTAGCGGGGGTTCTCGAGCAGTACTTC. It codes for CASSLTSLAGVLEQYF.

This clone was picked up one time. This chain uses TRBV6-5 with TRBJ1-1; 10 nucleotides agree with TRBD1. The length of the CDR3 is 11 residues. Germline V gives CDR1 MNHEY, CDR2 SVGAGI. The trim removed 6 bases at V and 13 bases at J, leaving 5 bases unmatched. The CDR3 sequence: CASSHGQGDFF. Written as DNA, the CDR3 is TGTGCCAGCAGCCATGGACAGGGGGATTTCTTT.

This clone was detected a few times. V usage is TRBV10-2 and J usage is TRBJ1-4; D uncertain. Germline V lookup: CDR1 WSHSY, CDR2 SAAADI. CDR3 size: 13 residues. The V and J ends lost 2 bases and 7 bases respectively, with 8 bases between them. The CDR3, as DNA: TGCGCCAGCAGTGAGGGTGGCGGTGAAAAACTGTTTTTT. It yields the protein CASSEGGGEKLFF.

The chain is built from TRBV6-6 and TRBJ2-1; perhaps TRBD1 as D (5 bases). Germline loops: CDR1 MNHNY, CDR2 SVGAGI (reference sequence). The CDR3 totals 17 residues. Trimming took 5 bases from V and 5 from J, leaving 22 bases between them. Here the CDR3 DNA reads TGTGCCAGCAGTCGGCTAACCTTCAGGGAAGTGAACAATGAGCAGTTCTTC. Its protein product is CASSRLTFREVNNEQFF.

This chain uses TRBV11-1 with TRBJ2-7; 9 positions match TRBD2. Germline CDR1 reads SGHAT; CDR2 reads FQDESV (reference sequence). The CDR3 loop spans 15 amino acids. The ends lost 4 bases at V and 3 bases at J; junction bases unmatched: 7. In DNA, the CDR3 is TGTGCCAGCAGCTACCGACAGACTAGCGGCTACGAGCAGTACTTC. Protein product: CASSYRQTSGYEQYF. The full variable domain, its missing parts supplied by reference TRBV11-1 and TRBJ2-7, is EAEVAQSPRYKITEKSQAVAFWCDPISGHATLYWYRQILGQGPELLVQFQDESVVDDSQLPKDRFSAERLKGVDSTLKIQPAELGDSAMYLCASSYRQTSGYEQYFGPGTRLTVT.

The table lists this clone with a count of one. The rearrangement links TRBV10-3 to TRBJ1-6, with D possibly TRBD1 on 5 matching bases. V was pared by 5 bases and J by 9 bases, with 26 bases between. The CDR3 contains 18 residues. Germline V gene sequence: CDR1 ENHRY, CDR2 SYGVKD. The CDR3 DNA is TGTGCCATCAGTCAAAAGGGAACGGATGGCTTGCAGGGTTCACCCCTCCACTTT. Its translation is CAISQKGTDGLQGSPLHF.